The T cell receptor (beta chain) under discussion was sequenced for a study of CD8+ T cells in alopecia areata. Study results and caveats: Persistence in scalp and blood during tofacitinib was observed for many expanded lesional clones.

The V gene's germline CDR1 is MGHRA and CDR2 YSYEKL. CDR3 length: 20 amino acids. J lost 0 bases, V lost 2 bases, and 11 bases had no gene match. RNA was extracted and reverse transcribed into cDNA as the sequencing template. The data were produced by immunoSEQ multiplex PCR, yet TCRdb's version contains in-frame clones alone and is incomplete. The data hold approximately 150,000 clones, with about 86% observed a single time. The treatment here: oral pan-JAK inhibitor, 5-10 mg twice daily. Researchers gathered lesional scalp punch biopsies and peripheral blood from patients with alopecia areata. From PBMCs, CD4+ and CD8+ T cells were sorted. Concerning this clone: Antigen unknown.

This TCR derives from a human donor with alopecia areata. This specimen was CD8+ T cells sorted from blood, taken at week 4, from a patient treated with tofacitinib. The rearrangement uses TRBV4-1 and TRBJ2-1; TRBD2 matches 12 bases. CDR3 nucleotide sequence: TGCGCCAGCAGCCAATCCGGGACTAGCGGGCCGACTAGCTCCTACAATGAGCAGTTCTTC. It specifies CASSQSGTSGPTSSYNEQFF.